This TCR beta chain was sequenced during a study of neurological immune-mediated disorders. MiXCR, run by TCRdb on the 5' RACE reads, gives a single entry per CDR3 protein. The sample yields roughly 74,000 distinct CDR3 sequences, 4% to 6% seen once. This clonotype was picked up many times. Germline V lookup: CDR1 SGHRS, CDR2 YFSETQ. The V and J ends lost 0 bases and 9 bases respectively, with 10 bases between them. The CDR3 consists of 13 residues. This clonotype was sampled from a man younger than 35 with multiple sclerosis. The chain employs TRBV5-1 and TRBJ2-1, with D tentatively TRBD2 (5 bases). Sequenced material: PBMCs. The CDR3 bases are TGCGCCAGCAGCTTGGCACTAGAGGGTGAGCAGTTCTTC. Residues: CASSLALEGEQFF.